The present T cell receptor (beta chain) was sequenced within a study of T-cell reconstitution after alpha-beta-depleted transplantation in children (dated by TCRdb to about 2016). At the level of the whole study: T-cell immune reconstitution after TCRalphabeta/CD19-depleted allogeneic hematopoietic cell transplantation in children was quantitatively tracked in the study by means of TCR repertoire profiling.

General study outcomes and caveats: Apparently early alphabetaT-cell count recovery about two months after transplant reportedly relied on only several hundred rapidly expanded clones derived from non-depleted graft cells. Over the following months the frequencies of hyperexpanded clones went down, and after one year T-cell counts and TCRbeta diversity were mostly credited to newly produced T cells. In some patients, high TCRbeta diversity at day 60 was attributed to recipient T cells and intrathymic progenitors that had survived conditioning.

Receptors were amplified or captured by PCR. TCRdb names Illumina HiSeq 2500 as the instrument used. Molecular barcoding was employed in the preparation of TCR libraries, with unique molecular identifiers being used to normalize TCRbeta repertoire quantification. The raw public data were reprocessed by TCRdb itself: fastp quality trimming at Q25, MiXCR clonotype calling, in-frame beta chains only. Rows are unified per CDR3 protein, each entry keeping the most common DNA and genes. The sample table shows fewer than 1 million distinct CDR3 sequences, and about 16% are seen once. The top ten clonotypes cover approximately 4.5% of the sample. In the paper's terms, the treatment or condition label means: allogeneic hematopoietic cell transplantation with graft depleted of TCRalphabeta T cells and CD19 B cells. The transplant recipients were children given TCRalphabeta/CD19-depleted allogeneic hematopoietic cell grafts.

This clonotype has ten or more counts. What antigen it recognizes has not been identified. The input lacks base qualities; no much larger clone sits a single base away. This sequence originates from a male patient younger than 18 who had a stem cell transplant for acute lymphoblastic leukemia, so the T cells may come from the graft donor. The sequencing used PBMCs, mostly from graft donor cells, collected 360 days after TCRalphabeta/CD19-depleted stem cell transplant.

This receptor carries the CDR3 CASSPRPDRVIYGYTF. The DNA is TGTGCCAGCAGCCCTCGACCGGACAGGGTGATCTATGGCTACACCTTC. This sequence uses TRBV7-6 and TRBJ1-2; 8 bases in between match TRBD1. V lost 5 bases and J lost 4 bases, and the count of bases not matched to a germline gene is 12. Based on the germline V gene, the CDR1 and CDR2 sequences are SGHVS and FNYEAQ. The CDR3 measures 16 amino acids from cysteine to phenylalanine. Only the CDR3 DNA stays, 48 bases, in frame from base 1.